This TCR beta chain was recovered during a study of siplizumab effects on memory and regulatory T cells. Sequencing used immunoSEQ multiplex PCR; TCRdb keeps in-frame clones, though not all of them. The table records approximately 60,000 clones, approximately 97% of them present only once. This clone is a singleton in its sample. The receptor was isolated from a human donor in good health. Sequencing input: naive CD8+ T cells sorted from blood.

CDR3 DNA sequence: TGTGCCACCAGCAACATATACAATGAGCAGTTCTTC. It encodes CATSNIYNEQFF. The chain recombines TRBV15 with TRBJ2-1; D gene uncertain. The germline gives CDR1 LNHNV, CDR2 YYDKDF (reference sequence). The CDR3 runs 12 residues. With 4 bases removed from V and 4 bases from J, the gap between germline ends came to 5 bases.